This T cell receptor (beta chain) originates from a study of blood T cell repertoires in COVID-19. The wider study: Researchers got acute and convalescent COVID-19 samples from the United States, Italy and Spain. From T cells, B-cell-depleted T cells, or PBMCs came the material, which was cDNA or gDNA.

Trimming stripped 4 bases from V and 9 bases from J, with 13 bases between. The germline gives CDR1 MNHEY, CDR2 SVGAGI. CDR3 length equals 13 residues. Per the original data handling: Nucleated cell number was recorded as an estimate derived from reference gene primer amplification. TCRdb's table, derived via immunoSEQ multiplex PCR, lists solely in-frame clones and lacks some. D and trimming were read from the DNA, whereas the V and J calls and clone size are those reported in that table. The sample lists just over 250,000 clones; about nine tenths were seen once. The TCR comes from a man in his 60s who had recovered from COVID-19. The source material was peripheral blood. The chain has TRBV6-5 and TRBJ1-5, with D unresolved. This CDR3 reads CASSSDTSRPQHF. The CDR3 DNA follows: TGTGCCAGCAGTTCCGATACGTCGAGGCCCCAGCATTTT.